This T cell receptor (beta chain) appears in the sequencing data of a study of early T cells in non-severe SARS-CoV-2 infection. Turning to the study itself: The sequenced material was bulk RNA from unsorted whole blood, and its chains were unpaired.

CDR1 is SGHAT, CDR2 FQNNGV, per germline. The CDR3 contains 12 residues. General study points: The study's VDJdb matching favored anti-spike CD8 responses and missed private and CD4 specificities.

This clonotype was found a few times. Its target is unknown. One junction end disagrees with the germline gene, perhaps due to a read error. Unique molecular identifiers were affixed to single, distinct cDNA molecules. MiXCR, run by TCRdb on the 5' RACE reads, gives a single entry per CDR3 protein. The table shows tens of thousands of distinct CDR3 sequences, with about 9.1% occurring only once. This receptor was taken from an adult who was a healthcare worker with PCR-confirmed SARS-CoV-2 infection or an uninfected control (not recorded which). This chain joins TRBV11-2 and TRBJ1-1; 10 bases line up with TRBD1. Sample: whole blood. CDR3: CASSYLDRGPIF. The CDR3 DNA is TGTGCCAGCAGCTACCTAGACAGGGGGCCAATCTTT.